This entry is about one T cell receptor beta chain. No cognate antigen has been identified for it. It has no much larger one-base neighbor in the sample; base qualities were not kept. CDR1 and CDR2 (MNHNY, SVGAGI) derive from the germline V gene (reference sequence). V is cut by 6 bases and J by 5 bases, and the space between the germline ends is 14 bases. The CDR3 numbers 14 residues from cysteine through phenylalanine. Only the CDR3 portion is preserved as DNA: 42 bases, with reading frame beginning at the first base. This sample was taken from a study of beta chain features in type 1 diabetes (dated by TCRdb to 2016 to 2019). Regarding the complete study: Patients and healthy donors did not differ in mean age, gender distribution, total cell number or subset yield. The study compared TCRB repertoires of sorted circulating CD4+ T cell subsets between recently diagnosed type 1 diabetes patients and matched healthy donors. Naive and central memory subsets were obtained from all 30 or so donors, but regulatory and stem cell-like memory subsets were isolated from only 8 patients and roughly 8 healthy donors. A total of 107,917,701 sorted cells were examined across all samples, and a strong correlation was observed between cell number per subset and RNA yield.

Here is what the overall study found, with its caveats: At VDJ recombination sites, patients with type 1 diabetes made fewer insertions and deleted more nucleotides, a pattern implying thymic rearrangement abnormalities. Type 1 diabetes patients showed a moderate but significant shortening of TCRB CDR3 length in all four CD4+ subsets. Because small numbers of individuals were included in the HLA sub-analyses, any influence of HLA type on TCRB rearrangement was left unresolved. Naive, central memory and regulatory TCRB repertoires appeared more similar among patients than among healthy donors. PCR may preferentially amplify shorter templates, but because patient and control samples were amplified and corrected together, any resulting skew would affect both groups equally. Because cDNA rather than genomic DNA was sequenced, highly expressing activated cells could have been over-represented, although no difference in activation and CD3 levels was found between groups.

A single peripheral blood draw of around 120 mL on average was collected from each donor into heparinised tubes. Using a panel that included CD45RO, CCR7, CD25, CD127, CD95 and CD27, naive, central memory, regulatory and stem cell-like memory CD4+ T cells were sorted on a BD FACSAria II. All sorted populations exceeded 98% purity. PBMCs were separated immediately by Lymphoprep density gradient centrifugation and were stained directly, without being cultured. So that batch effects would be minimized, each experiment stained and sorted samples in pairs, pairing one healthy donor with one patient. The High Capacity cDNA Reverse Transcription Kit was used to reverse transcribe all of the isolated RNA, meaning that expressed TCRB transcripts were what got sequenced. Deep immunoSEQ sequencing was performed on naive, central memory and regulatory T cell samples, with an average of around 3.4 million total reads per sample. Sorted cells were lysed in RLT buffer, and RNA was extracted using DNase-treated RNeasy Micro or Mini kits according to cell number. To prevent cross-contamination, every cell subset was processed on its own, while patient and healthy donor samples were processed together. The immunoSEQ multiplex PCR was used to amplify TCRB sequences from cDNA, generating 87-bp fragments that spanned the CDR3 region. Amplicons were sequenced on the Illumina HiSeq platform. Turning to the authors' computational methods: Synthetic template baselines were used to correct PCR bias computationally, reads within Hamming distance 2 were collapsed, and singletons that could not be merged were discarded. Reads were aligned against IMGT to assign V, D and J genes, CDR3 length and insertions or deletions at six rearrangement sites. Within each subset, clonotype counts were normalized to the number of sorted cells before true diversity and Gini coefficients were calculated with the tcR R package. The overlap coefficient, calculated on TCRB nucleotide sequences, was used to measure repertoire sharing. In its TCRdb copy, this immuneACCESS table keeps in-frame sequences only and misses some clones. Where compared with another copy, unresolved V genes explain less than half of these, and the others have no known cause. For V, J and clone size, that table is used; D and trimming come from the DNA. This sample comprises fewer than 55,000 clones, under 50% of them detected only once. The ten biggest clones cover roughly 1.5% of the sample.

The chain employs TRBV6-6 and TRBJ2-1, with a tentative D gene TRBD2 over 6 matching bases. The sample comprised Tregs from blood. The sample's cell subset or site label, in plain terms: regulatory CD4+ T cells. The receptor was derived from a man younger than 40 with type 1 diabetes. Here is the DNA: TGTGCCAGCAGGGGGAGGTACGGAAACAATGAGCAGTTCTTC. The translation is CASRGRYGNNEQFF.